This is a list of T cell receptor beta chains from one sample in a study of T cells in Graves' hyperthyroidism and ophthalmopathy. TCRdb reprocessed the multiplex PCR reads with MiXCR, giving one entry per CDR3 protein. The sample holds 360,000 or so distinct CDR3 sequences; 12% to 15% are singletons and the top ten take approximately 20%. Sample: blood. These receptors originate from a woman aged 60 to 75 with Graves' ophthalmopathy. Each CDR3 is given without its conserved first and last residue. Each record gives: V gene, J gene, clone size, D gene, CDR3 length, CDR3 protein. D genes are given only for firm matches. Clone size is not always given. Where it is, it says once, few, many or a class for expanded clones.

v_gene: TRBV20-1
j_gene: TRBJ2-3
abundance: many
d_gene: .
len: 10
CDR3aa: SARSPDRTQY

v_gene: TRBV2
j_gene: TRBJ2-7
abundance: .
d_gene: .
len: 12
CDR3aa: ASSEARGRYEQY

v_gene: TRBV28
j_gene: TRBJ1-5
abundance: .
d_gene: .
len: 12
CDR3aa: ASSLRVGNQPQH

v_gene: TRBV4-1
j_gene: TRBJ2-7
abundance: .
d_gene: .
len: 13
CDR3aa: ASSQDGGRAYEQY

v_gene: TRBV2
j_gene: TRBJ1-3
abundance: .
d_gene: .
len: 16
CDR3aa: ASRERSPLRRDRNTIY

v_gene: TRBV2
j_gene: TRBJ1-5
abundance: .
d_gene: .
len: 12
CDR3aa: ASSVGADHQPQH

v_gene: TRBV11-2
j_gene: TRBJ2-7
abundance: many
d_gene: .
len: 10
CDR3aa: ASSTTIDEQY

v_gene: TRBV7-7
j_gene: TRBJ2-5
abundance: many
d_gene: .
len: 14
CDR3aa: ASSLGGGTLQETQY

v_gene: TRBV5-6
j_gene: TRBJ2-3
abundance: many
d_gene: .
len: 12
CDR3aa: ASSLDHKTDTQY

v_gene: TRBV2
j_gene: TRBJ2-7
abundance: many
d_gene: TRBD1
len: 12
CDR3aa: ASRSGTGQIEQY

v_gene: TRBV5-1
j_gene: TRBJ2-3
abundance: many
d_gene: TRBD1
len: 14
CDR3aa: ASSPGTDFFSDTQY

v_gene: TRBV6-1
j_gene: TRBJ1-1
abundance: many
d_gene: .
len: 10
CDR3aa: ASMRMNTEAF

v_gene: TRBV20-1
j_gene: TRBJ2-1
abundance: many
d_gene: .
len: 11
CDR3aa: SAARDLLNEQF

v_gene: TRBV6-1
j_gene: TRBJ2-5
abundance: few
d_gene: .
len: 12
CDR3aa: ASSSSSGGETQY

v_gene: TRBV6-2/TRBV6-3
j_gene: TRBJ2-1
abundance: .
d_gene: TRBD1
len: 14
CDR3aa: ASSRGTGGPYNEQF

v_gene: TRBV5-1
j_gene: TRBJ1-1
abundance: few
d_gene: .
len: 13
CDR3aa: ASSLSGGAITEAF

v_gene: TRBV3-1
j_gene: TRBJ1-1
abundance: .
d_gene: TRBD1
len: 14
CDR3aa: ASSQEDRTTNTEAF

v_gene: TRBV14
j_gene: TRBJ2-5
abundance: .
d_gene: .
len: 13
CDR3aa: ASSQEDRPQETQY

v_gene: TRBV7-2
j_gene: TRBJ2-7
abundance: .
d_gene: .
len: 10
CDR3aa: ASSYDTHEQY

v_gene: TRBV20-1
j_gene: TRBJ2-3
abundance: many
d_gene: .
len: 12
CDR3aa: SASIGRGSDTQY

v_gene: TRBV6-1
j_gene: TRBJ2-1
abundance: few
d_gene: TRBD2
len: 14
CDR3aa: ASRGSGRALDNEQF

v_gene: TRBV11-2
j_gene: TRBJ2-7
abundance: .
d_gene: .
len: 13
CDR3aa: ASSASPEGGYEQY

v_gene: TRBV12-5
j_gene: TRBJ1-3
abundance: .
d_gene: .
len: 13
CDR3aa: ASGLVLEGRGTIY

v_gene: TRBV7-6
j_gene: TRBJ2-7
abundance: .
d_gene: TRBD2
len: 14
CDR3aa: ASSLVPGRGPYEQY

v_gene: TRBV30
j_gene: TRBJ2-1
abundance: .
d_gene: TRBD2
len: 12
CDR3aa: AWSRGRWGGEQF

v_gene: TRBV25-1
j_gene: TRBJ2-2
abundance: .
d_gene: TRBD2
len: 14
CDR3aa: ASTAGGIQNTGELF

v_gene: TRBV27
j_gene: TRBJ1-6
abundance: .
d_gene: .
len: 11
CDR3aa: ASSEGYNSPLH

v_gene: TRBV2
j_gene: TRBJ2-4
abundance: many
d_gene: .
len: 13
CDR3aa: ASSERDIAKNIQY